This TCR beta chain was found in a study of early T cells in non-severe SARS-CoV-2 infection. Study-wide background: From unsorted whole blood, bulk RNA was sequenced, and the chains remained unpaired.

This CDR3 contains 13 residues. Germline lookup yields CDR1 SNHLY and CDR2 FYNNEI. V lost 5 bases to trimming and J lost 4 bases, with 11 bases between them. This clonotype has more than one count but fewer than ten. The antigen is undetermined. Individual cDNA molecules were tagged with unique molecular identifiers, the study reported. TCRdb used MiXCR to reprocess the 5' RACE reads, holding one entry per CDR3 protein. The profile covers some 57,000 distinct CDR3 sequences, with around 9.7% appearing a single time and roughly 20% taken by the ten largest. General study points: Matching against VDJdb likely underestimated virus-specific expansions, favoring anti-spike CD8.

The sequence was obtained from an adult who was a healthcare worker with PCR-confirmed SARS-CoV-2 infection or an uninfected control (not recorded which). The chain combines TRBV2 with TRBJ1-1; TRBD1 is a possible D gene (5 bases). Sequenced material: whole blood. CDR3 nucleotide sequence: TGTGCCAGCAGTCGGGACGGAACCACTGAAGCTTTCTTT. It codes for CASSRDGTTEAFF.